This paragraph covers one T cell receptor (beta chain) sequence. What it binds is not known. The read falls 3 residues short of the CDR3 end, and the missing part is taken from the germline J gene. Prevalent HPV16 infections were excluded; only incident single HPV16 infections included. There are 13 residues in the CDR3. Looked up from germline, CDR1 is MNHEY and CDR2 is SMNVEV (reference sequence). V was clipped by 5 bases and J by 4 bases, with 11 bases between them. This entry is derived from a study of T cells in women clearing cervical HPV infection. Across the study: Women with histologically confirmed HPV16-related CIN3 or worse, 2 with invasive cancer, served as cases. Study outcomes and limitations: Controls had more TRBV6-7 (approximately 0.15%) than cases (around 0.11%).

TCR beta CDR3 amplified by multiplex PCR from 950 to 1,500 ng genomic DNA. The table came from immunoSEQ multiplex PCR; TCRdb's copy has only in-frame clones and leaves some out. In all, the sample yields under 50,000 clones. The specimen sequenced was blood buffy coat. The TCR was taken from a woman between 18 and 70 years old with a cervical HPV16 infection that either progressed to CIN3+ or cleared (not recorded which). J is TRBJ2-5 and V is TRBV27, with D possibly matching TRBD2 (6 bases). The CDR3 region is CASSHRRGETQYF. CDR3 bases read: TGTGCCAGCAGTCACCGGAGGGGAGAGACC.